The rows below give T cell receptor beta chains drawn from one sample of a study of cytomegalovirus exposure and HLA in healthy donors. Clones were read by immunoSEQ multiplex PCR, and TCRdb kept only the in-frame ones, dropping some. The profile covers 100,000 to 150,000 clones, with under 90% appearing a single time and around 3.5% taken by the ten largest. The sequenced sample was PBMCs. The receptors stem from a woman between 40 and 50 years old in good health and CMV-seropositive. Both conserved end residues are part of each CDR3. The order of the fields is V gene, D gene, J gene, CDR3 DNA, CDR3 protein. The D gene is left open where the match is weak.

TRBV29-1	TRBD2	TRBJ2-3	TGCAGCGGGAGACTAGCGGGAAAAACAGATACGCAGTATTTT	CSGRLAGKTDTQYF
TRBV10-3	.	TRBJ1-1	TGTGCCATCAAGCGGGGCACTGAAGCTTTCTTT	CAIKRGTEAFF
TRBV19	.	TRBJ1-1	TGTGCCAGTGCGTCGGACAGATGGGCTGAAGCTTTCTTT	CASASDRWAEAFF
TRBV5-1	.	TRBJ1-5	TGCGCTCACAGCTCTAGCAATCAGCCCCAGCATTTT	CAHSSSNQPQHF
TRBV4-2	.	TRBJ2-7	TGTGCCAGCAGTCCCTCGACATCTTTTCCCGATCCCCTCTACGAGCAGTACTTC	CASSPSTSFPDPLYEQYF
TRBV10-3	TRBD2	TRBJ2-3	TGTGCCATCAGTGACCCGGGACTAGCGGCTAGCACAGATACGCAGTATTTT	CAISDPGLAASTDTQYF
TRBV5-4	TRBD1	TRBJ1-2	TGTGCCAGCAGCGTGGACAGGGGAAACTATGGCTACACCTTC	CASSVDRGNYGYTF
TRBV11-2	TRBD1	TRBJ1-5	TGTGCCAGCAGCTTGCTAACAGGGGTTAATCAGCCCCAGCATTTT	CASSLLTGVNQPQHF
TRBV2	TRBD2	TRBJ2-7	TGTGCCAGCAGAGGGACTAGCGGGAAGTACGAGCAGTACTTC	CASRGTSGKYEQYF
TRBV4-1	.	TRBJ2-5	TGCGCCAGCAGCCCCCTAATCCGCAGGGAAAGGAACCAAGAGACCCAGTACTTC	CASSPLIRRERNQETQYF
TRBV28	TRBD1	TRBJ1-4	TGTGCCAGCAGTTTAGCCCCCACAGGGGGCGGAGGTGAAAAACTGTTTTTT	CASSLAPTGGGGEKLFF
TRBV28	.	TRBJ2-7	TGTGCCAGCAGCCCTGTCGAGTTCGAGCAGTACTTC	CASSPVEFEQYF
TRBV7-9	.	TRBJ1-1	TGTGCCAGCAGCTTAGGTCAGGGAAACACTGAAGCTTTCTTT	CASSLGQGNTEAFF
TRBV19	.	TRBJ1-1	TGTGCCAGTAGTCCCACGGGAGGCCAGGGCACTGAAGCTTTCTTT	CASSPTGGQGTEAFF
TRBV6-6	TRBD1	TRBJ1-5	TGTGCCAGCAGTTACGACAGGGGGCAGGATCAGCCCCAGCATTTT	CASSYDRGQDQPQHF
TRBV4-1	.	TRBJ1-3	TGCGCCAGCAGCCAACGAACGGACAGCTCTGGAAACACCATATATTTT	CASSQRTDSSGNTIYF
TRBV27	.	TRBJ1-5	TGTGCCAGCAGTTTAGGCAGGGTTGGTCAGCCCCAGCATTTT	CASSLGRVGQPQHF
TRBV7-8	TRBD1	TRBJ1-1	TGTGCCAGCAGCCTTCGTCCCGGGACAGGGACCAACACTGAAGCTTTCTTT	CASSLRPGTGTNTEAFF
TRBV28	.	TRBJ2-1	TGTGCCAGCAGCGACTCGCCCCGAGTAGCGCGCCCCTACAATGAGCAGTTCTTC	CASSDSPRVARPYNEQFF
TRBV4-1	TRBD1	TRBJ1-4	TGCGCCAGCAGCCTGGGCCCACCGACAGGGGGACTCCGAAACGTTAATGAAAAACTGTTTTTT	CASSLGPPTGGLRNVNEKLFF